This T cell receptor (beta chain) was captured in a study of radiotherapy plus CTLA-4 blockade in lung cancer. Overall study: Objective responses occurred in 18% of patients; about 32% had disease control. Broader study findings: After radiotherapy and ipilimumab, tumor-derived clones expanded in peripheral blood. With interferon-beta, early dynamics of blood T cell clones were reported to best predict response.

With respect to this clone: Its antigen is currently unknown.

Assay used: immunoSEQ multiplex PCR; TCRdb lists only in-frame clones, some missing. This table holds about 80,000 clones, 78% found once. Lung cancer patients with chemo-refractory metastatic non-small-cell disease were given focal radiation plus CTLA-4 blockade with ipilimumab. The receptor comes from a human donor with non-small cell lung cancer whose response to radiotherapy plus ipilimumab could not be evaluated. Some clones in this sample may be carry-over from other donors' samples. Specimen: peripheral blood, collected from a patient treated with radiotherapy plus ipilimumab.

The CDR3 nucleotides read TGTGCCAGCAGCGGGAGGGCCAGCACCTACGAGCAGTACTTC. Amino acids: CASSGRASTYEQYF. The chain recombines TRBV2 with TRBJ2-7, with 8 bases aligning to TRBD2. V lost 6 bases to trimming and J lost 2 bases; unmatched junction nucleotides: 6. Looked up from germline, CDR1 is SNHLY and CDR2 is FYNNEI. CDR3 length: 14 amino acids.